The rows below give T cell receptor beta chains drawn from one sample of a study of CD8+CD57+ T cells in acquired aplastic anemia. From the reads, TCRdb called clonotypes with MiXCR, one entry per CDR3 protein. This sample has 150,000 to 180,000 distinct CDR3 sequences, with roughly half found just once. The source material was sorted CD4+, CD8+, or CD8+CD57+ T cells (not recorded which) from PBMCs. The origin of the receptors is a human donor with aplastic anemia. CDR3s include the opening cysteine and the closing phenylalanine or tryptophan. The D gene is left open where the match is weak. Not every row has a clone size; where given, it reads once, few, many or a size class.

TRBJ2-7,TRBV7-2,.,.,TGTGCCAGCAGCCATACAACGGGAGAGCAGTACTTC,CASSHTTGEQYF
TRBJ1-2,TRBV19,TRBD1,many,TGTGCCACCCGGACAGGGAGCTATGGCTACACCTTC,CATRTGSYGYTF
TRBJ2-1,TRBV2,TRBD2,many,TGTGCCAGCAGTGAGGGACTAGCGGGGGCCTACAATGAGCAGTTCTTC,CASSEGLAGAYNEQFF
TRBJ2-1,TRBV6-1,TRBD2,.,TGTGCCAGCAGCCCCGGGACTAGCGAAAGCAATGAGCAGTTCTTC,CASSPGTSESNEQFF
TRBJ2-1,TRBV4-3,.,many,TGCGCCAGCTCCCCGGGACTTGAAATTTACAATGAGCAGTTCTTC,CASSPGLEIYNEQFF
TRBJ1-2,TRBV7-9,.,.,TGTGCCAGCAGCTTAGGGCAGGAGGACACCTTC,CASSLGQEDTF
TRBJ1-6,TRBV6-1,.,.,TGTGCCAGCAGTACCTCCGGGACACCTAATTCGGATCGTTCACCCCTCCACTTT,CASSTSGTPNSDRSPLHF
TRBJ2-7,TRBV29-1,TRBD2,many,TGCAGCGTTGAAGGGACGAGGGCGGGAGGCGAGCAGTACTTC,CSVEGTRAGGEQYF
TRBJ2-7,TRBV7-8,.,.,TGTGCTAGGCCGTGGACAGTTAACTACGAGCAGTACTTC,CARPWTVNYEQYF
TRBJ2-7,TRBV12-3/TRBV12-4,.,.,TGTGCCAGCAGTCTGACAGTAACCGAGCAGTACTTC,CASSLTVTEQYF
TRBJ1-4,TRBV24-1,.,.,TGTGCCACCAGTGACAGAGGGGCCCCTAATGAAAAACTGTTTTTT,CATSDRGAPNEKLFF
TRBJ2-5,TRBV6-5,.,.,TGTGCCAGCGACGTTGGGGAGACCCAGTACTTC,CASDVGETQYF
TRBJ1-6,TRBV12-3/TRBV12-4,.,.,TGTGCCAGCAGCTCCGATAATTCACCCCTCCACTTT,CASSSDNSPLHF
TRBJ2-7,TRBV6-1,.,many,TGTGCCAGCAGAGCCGGGACATACTACGAGCAGTACTTC,CASRAGTYYEQYF
TRBJ2-7,TRBV11-2,TRBD1,many,TGTGCCAGCAGCCCCGGGGACAGGGGGGTCCACTACGAGCAGTACTTC,CASSPGDRGVHYEQYF
TRBJ2-3,TRBV29-1,.,.,TGCAGCGTTGATTGGCAGAACACAGATACGCAGTATTTT,CSVDWQNTDTQYF
TRBJ2-6,TRBV20-1,TRBD2,.,TGCAGTGCTAGAGGTACTAGCGGGGGGGGTCGGGCCAACGTCCTGACTTTC,CSARGTSGGGRANVLTF
TRBJ2-7,TRBV6-5,TRBD1,.,TGTGCCAGCAGTTACGACGGACAGGGCTACGAGCAGTACTTC,CASSYDGQGYEQYF
TRBJ2-7,TRBV7-8,TRBD2,many,TGTGCCAGCAGCGAGGGACTAGCGGGGGGCTTCTCCTACGAGCAGTACTTC,CASSEGLAGGFSYEQYF
TRBJ2-1,TRBV12-3/TRBV12-4,.,.,TGTGCCAGCAGTTTCATAGGGGTAAGGGATGAGCAGTTCTTC,CASSFIGVRDEQFF
TRBJ2-7,TRBV20-1,TRBD2,.,TGCAGTGGGGCGGGACTAGCAGCCTCCTACGAGCAGTACTTC,CSGAGLAASYEQYF
TRBJ1-6,TRBV5-1,.,.,TGCGCCAGCAGCTTACAGGGAGATAATTCACCCCTCCACTTT,CASSLQGDNSPLHF
TRBJ2-7,TRBV5-1,TRBD2,.,TGCGCCAGCAGCCTCACTAGCGACTACGAGCAGTACTTC,CASSLTSDYEQYF
TRBJ1-4,TRBV2,.,.,TGTGCCACCAATGATGACGGGTATAATGAAAAACTGTTTTTT,CATNDDGYNEKLFF
TRBJ1-1,TRBV7-9,.,.,TGTGCCAGCAGCTCTCAGATGAACACTGAAGCTTTCTTT,CASSSQMNTEAFF
TRBJ1-5,TRBV2,.,.,TGTGCCAGCACCGGACAGTACAATCAGCCCCAGCATTTT,CASTGQYNQPQHF
TRBJ2-7,TRBV20-1,TRBD1,many,TGCAGTGCTTCTAGCCGGGACAGCCACTCCTACGAGCAGTACTTC,CSASSRDSHSYEQYF
TRBJ2-7,TRBV25-1,.,many,TGTGCCAGCAGTGAATATTTGGGTTACGAGCAGTACTTC,CASSEYLGYEQYF
TRBJ2-3,TRBV5-1,TRBD2,.,TGCGCCAGCAGTCAGGCCCCTAGAGCGGGGGGGCGTAAAGATACGCAGTATTTT,CASSQAPRAGGRKDTQYF
TRBJ2-7,TRBV7-8,TRBD2,.,TGTGCCAGCAGCTTAGAAGGCGGGGGAGGCTACGAGCAGTACTTC,CASSLEGGGGYEQYF
TRBJ2-2,TRBV10-1,.,few,TGCGCCAGCAGTGAGCAGGGAACCTTCACCGGGGAGCTGTTTTTT,CASSEQGTFTGELFF
TRBJ2-1,TRBV10-3,.,.,TGTGCCATCAGTGAGAGTGGGGGAGGGCAGTTCTTC,CAISESGGGQFF
TRBJ1-2,TRBV18,.,few,TGTGCCAGCTCACCACCAGACGATAGCTATGGCTACACCTTC,CASSPPDDSYGYTF
TRBJ2-5,TRBV20-1,TRBD2,many,TGCAGTGCTAGGAGTCGGGGGGGCCTGGGGCAAGAGACCCAGTACTTC,CSARSRGGLGQETQYF
TRBJ1-2,TRBV11-1,.,.,TGTGCCAGCAGGGATTCGGCAGGGTGGTATGGCTACACCTTC,CASRDSAGWYGYTF
TRBJ2-7,TRBV5-8,.,.,TGTGCCAGCAGCCCCGGACACTCCGAGCAGTACTTC,CASSPGHSEQYF
TRBJ2-7,TRBV12-3/TRBV12-4,TRBD1,many,TGTGCCAGCAGTTTCGGGACAGGGTCCTACGAGCAGTACTTC,CASSFGTGSYEQYF
TRBJ1-5,TRBV7-8,.,.,.,CASSFGQGAYEHF
TRBJ1-5,TRBV7-6,.,many,TGTGCCAGCAGCCCGAGGGGGGGCAATCAGCCCCAGCATTTT,CASSPRGGNQPQHF
TRBJ2-5,TRBV2,.,.,TGTGCCAGCAGCGCCACTGGACGGATCCAAGAGACCCAGTACTTC,CASSATGRIQETQYF
TRBJ2-1,TRBV2,.,.,TGTGCCAGCTTGGGAGGCAGTGAGCAGTTCTTC,CASLGGSEQFF
TRBJ2-2,TRBV24-1,.,.,TGTGCCACCAGTGATTTGGGGTTCGGGAGGAACACCGGGGAGCTGTTTTTT,CATSDLGFGRNTGELFF